This T cell receptor (beta chain) is from a study of regulatory T cells in long-lasting Graves disease. As for time point: newly diagnosed GD, antithyroid drugs for less than 3 months. The TCR library used RNA extracted from PBMCs. This clonotype was seen at least ten times. The CDR3 is 17 residues long. Germline trimming cut 0 bases from V and 0 bases from J; bases unmatched to any gene: 4. The germline gives CDR1 MNHEY, CDR2 SVGAGI. Building of the TCR beta libraries involved iRepertoire HTBI primers and Arm-PCR of CDR3 regions. TCRdb reprocessed the multiplex PCR reads with MiXCR, giving one entry per CDR3 protein. This repertoire shows about 210,000 distinct CDR3 sequences, roughly a fifth found once; its top ten account for 12%. The same specimen was also included in a second study, on T cells in Graves' hyperthyroidism and ophthalmopathy. From that paper: The TCR CDR3 first-round RT-PCR relied on the HTBI primer set.

The sample was peripheral blood mononuclear cells (PBMCs), taken at new diagnosis, from a patient treated with antithyroid drugs. The J gene is TRBJ1-4, the V gene TRBV6-5; 7 nucleotides line up with TRBD1. This sequence was found in a woman aged 30 to 39 with Graves disease. Written as DNA, the CDR3 is TGTGCCAGCAGTTACTCGTTACAGGGGTCAACTAATGAAAAACTGTTTTTT. This codes for CASSYSLQGSTNEKLFF.